Listed below are T cell receptor beta chains from one sample, sequenced in a study of cytomegalovirus exposure and HLA in healthy donors. Sequenced by immunoSEQ multiplex PCR; TCRdb stores in-frame clones only, minus some. The table lists around 160,000 clones, 65% to 80% of them singletons. The sequencing sample was made of PBMCs. The receptors shown here come from a man younger than 35 in good health and CMV-seropositive. Both conserved end residues are part of each CDR3. A D gene is named only where the DNA matches it firmly. Clone sizes are given selectively: once, few, many, or a class where the clone is expanded.

j_gene	d_gene	abundance	v_gene	CDR3nt	CDR3aa
TRBJ2-5	TRBD2	NA	TRBV5-1	TGCGCCAGCAGCTCCACGACTAGCCCCCAAGAGACCCAGTACTTC	CASSSTTSPQETQYF
TRBJ1-1	NA	NA	TRBV18	TGTGCCAGCTCACCAGGAGCGGAGATGAACACTGAAGCTTTCTTT	CASSPGAEMNTEAFF
TRBJ1-5	NA	NA	TRBV6-5	TGTGCCAGCACAAGGCGGCAGCCCCAGCATTTT	CASTRRQPQHF
TRBJ2-1	TRBD2	few	TRBV10-3	TGTGCCATCAGTGAGTATGGACTAGCGGGAGGAAACAATGAGCAGTTCTTC	CAISEYGLAGGNNEQFF
TRBJ1-4	NA	NA	TRBV5-6	TGTGCCAGCACCCGCCAAGGGAGGGAAAAACTGTTTTTT	CASTRQGREKLFF
TRBJ1-6	NA	NA	TRBV6-4	TGTGCCAGCAGTGACATAAACGGTTCACCCCTCCGCTTT	CASSDINGSPLRF
TRBJ2-5	NA	NA	TRBV7-2	TGTGCCAGCAGCGCCCCTCGGACAATAGAGGAGACCCAGTACTTC	CASSAPRTIEETQYF
TRBJ2-1	TRBD1	NA	TRBV2	TGTGCCAGCAGAAACAGGGGTAATGAGCAGTTCTTC	CASRNRGNEQFF
TRBJ1-4	NA	NA	TRBV6-5	TGTGCCAGCAGTTCTAGACAGGAGTGGAACGAAAAACTGTTTTTT	CASSSRQEWNEKLFF
TRBJ1-6	NA	NA	TRBV7-9	TGTGCCAGCAGCTCAAATACGGATTCACCCCTCCACTTT	CASSSNTDSPLHF
TRBJ2-2	NA	NA	TRBV5-1	TGCGCCAGCAGCTTGAGGGGGGGGCGCACCGGGGAGCTGTTTTTT	CASSLRGGRTGELFF
TRBJ1-1	TRBD1	NA	TRBV15	TGTGCCACCAGCAGACTCAGACAGGGAGAAACTGAAGCTTTCTTT	CATSRLRQGETEAFF
TRBJ1-1	TRBD1	NA	TRBV9	TGTGCCAGCAGCGTCGGGACAGGGAACACTGAAGCTTTCTTT	CASSVGTGNTEAFF